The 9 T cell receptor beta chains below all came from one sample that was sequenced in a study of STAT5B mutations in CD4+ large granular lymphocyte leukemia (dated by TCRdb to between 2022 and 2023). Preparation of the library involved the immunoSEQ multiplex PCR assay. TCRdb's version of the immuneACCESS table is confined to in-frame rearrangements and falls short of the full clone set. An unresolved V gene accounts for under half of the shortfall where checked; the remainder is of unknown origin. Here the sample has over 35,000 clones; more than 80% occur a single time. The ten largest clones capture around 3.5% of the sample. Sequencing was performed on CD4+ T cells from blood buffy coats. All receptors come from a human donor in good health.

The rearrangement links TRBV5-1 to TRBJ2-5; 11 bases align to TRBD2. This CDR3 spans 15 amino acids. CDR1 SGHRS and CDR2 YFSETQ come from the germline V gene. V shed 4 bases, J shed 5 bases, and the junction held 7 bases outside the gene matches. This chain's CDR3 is CASSRGTSGWETQYF. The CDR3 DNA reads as TGCGCCAGCAGCCGCGGGACTAGCGGTTGGGAGACCCAGTACTTC.

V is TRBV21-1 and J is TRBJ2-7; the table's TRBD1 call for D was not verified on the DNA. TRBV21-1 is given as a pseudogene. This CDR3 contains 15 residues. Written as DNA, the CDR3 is TGTGCCAGCAGCGCCAGCGCCGGGACAGACTACGAGCAGTACTTC. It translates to CASSASAGTDYEQYF.

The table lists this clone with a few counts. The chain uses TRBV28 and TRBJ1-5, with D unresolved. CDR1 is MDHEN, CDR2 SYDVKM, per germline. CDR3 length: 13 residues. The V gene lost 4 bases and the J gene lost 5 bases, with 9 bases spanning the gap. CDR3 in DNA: TGTGCCAGCAGTTCCCCACAATATCAGCCCCAGCATTTT. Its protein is CASSSPQYQPQHF.

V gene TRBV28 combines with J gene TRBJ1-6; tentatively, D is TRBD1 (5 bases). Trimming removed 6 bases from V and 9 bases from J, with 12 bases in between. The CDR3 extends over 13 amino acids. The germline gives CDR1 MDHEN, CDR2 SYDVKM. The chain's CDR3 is CASRGRQSSPLHF. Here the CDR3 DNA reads TGTGCCAGCAGGGGGCGGCAGAGTTCACCCCTCCACTTT.

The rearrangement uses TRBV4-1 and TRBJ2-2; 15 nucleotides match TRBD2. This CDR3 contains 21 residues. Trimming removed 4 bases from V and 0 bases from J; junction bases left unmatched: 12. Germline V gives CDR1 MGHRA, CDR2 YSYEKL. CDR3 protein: CASSRPFPGLAGGANTGELFF. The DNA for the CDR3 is TGCGCCAGCAGCCGACCATTCCCGGGACTAGCGGGGGGCGCGAACACCGGGGAGCTGTTTTTT.

This chain's CDR3 is CASSPLYGGGNQPQHF. The CDR3 nucleotides are TGTGCCAGCTCACCACTATATGGGGGGGGCAATCAGCCCCAGCATTTT. The chain couples TRBV18 to TRBJ1-5; TRBD1 might be the D (5 bases). In germline, CDR1 is KGHSH, CDR2 LQKENI. CDR3 size: 16 residues. Deletions cut 1 base from V and 2 bases from J, with 12 bases between. Complete variable domain (other parts from reference TRBV18 and TRBJ1-5): NAGVMQNPRHLVRRRGQEARLRCSPMKGHSHVYWYRQLPEEGLKFMVYLQKENIIDESGMPKERFSAEFPKEGPSILRIQQVVRGDSAAYFCASSPLYGGGNQPQHFGDGTRLSIL.

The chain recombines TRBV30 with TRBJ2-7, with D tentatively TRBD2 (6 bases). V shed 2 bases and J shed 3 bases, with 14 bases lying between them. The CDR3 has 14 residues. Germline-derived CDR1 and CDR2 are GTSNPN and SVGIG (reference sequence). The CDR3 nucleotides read TGTGCCTGGAGTAGGACGGGGGAAAGCTACGAGCAGTACTTC. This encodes CAWSRTGESYEQYF.

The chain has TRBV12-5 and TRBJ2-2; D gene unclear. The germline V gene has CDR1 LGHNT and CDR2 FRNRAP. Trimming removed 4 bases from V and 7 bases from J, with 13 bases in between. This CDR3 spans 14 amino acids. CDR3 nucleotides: TGTGCTAGTGGTTCGTCCAGTTGGGTCGGGGAGCTGTTTTTT. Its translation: CASGSSSWVGELFF.

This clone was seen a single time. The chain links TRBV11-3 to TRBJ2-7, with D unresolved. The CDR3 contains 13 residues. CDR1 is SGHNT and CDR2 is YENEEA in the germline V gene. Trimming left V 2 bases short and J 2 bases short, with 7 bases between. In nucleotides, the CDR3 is TGTGCCAGCAGCTTATTAGAGACCTACGAGCAGTACTTC. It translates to CASSLLETYEQYF.